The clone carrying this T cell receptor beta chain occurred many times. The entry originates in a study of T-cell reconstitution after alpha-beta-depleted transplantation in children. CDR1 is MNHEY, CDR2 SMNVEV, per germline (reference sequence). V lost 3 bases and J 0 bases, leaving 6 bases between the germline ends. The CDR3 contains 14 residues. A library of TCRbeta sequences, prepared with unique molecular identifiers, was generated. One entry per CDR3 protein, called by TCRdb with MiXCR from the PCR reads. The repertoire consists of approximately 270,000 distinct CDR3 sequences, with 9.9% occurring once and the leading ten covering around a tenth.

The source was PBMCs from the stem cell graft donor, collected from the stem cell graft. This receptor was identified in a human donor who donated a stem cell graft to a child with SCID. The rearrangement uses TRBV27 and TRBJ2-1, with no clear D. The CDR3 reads CASSFLGSYNEQFF. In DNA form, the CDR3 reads TGTGCCAGCAGTTTCCTAGGCTCCTACAATGAGCAGTTCTTC.